This TCR beta chain emerged from a study of blood T cells in healthy people across ages. Findings and limits, study-wide: Both naive CD4+ cell counts and diversity were greater in long-lived donors than in aged donors. Unknown CMV status may confound age-related changes in expanded clones.

Turning to this clonotype: Its antigen remains unknown.

Next came a second PCR, run for 7 to 11 cycles, which used a sample-barcoded 5' primer along with a J-beta primer mix. TCRdb analysed the 5' RACE reads with MiXCR anew, one entry per CDR3 protein. The sample records around 2 million distinct CDR3 sequences, around 40% being singletons. V shed 4 bases and J 7 bases; nucleotides not matched to a gene: 14. Per germline, CDR1 SGHRS and CDR2 YFSETQ. The CDR3 loop spans 16 amino acids. The receptor was derived from a human donor in good health. The chain couples TRBV5-1 to TRBJ2-1; 7 positions match TRBD1. The sample was blood. The CDR3 nucleotides read TGCGCCAGCAGCATAGGACAGGAGCTGGTCGGGAATGAGCAGTTCTTC. It is translated as CASSIGQELVGNEQFF.